This is a list of T cell receptor beta chains from one sample in a study of cytomegalovirus exposure and HLA in healthy donors. The protocol was immunoSEQ multiplex PCR, while the TCRdb copy is restricted to in-frame clones and leaves out a portion. This sample has 100,000 to 120,000 clones, with 83% found just once. Sequencing was carried out using PBMCs. Source of these receptors: a man in his late teens or twenties in good health and CMV-seronegative. The CDR3 runs from the conserved cysteine through the conserved F or W. Fields, in order: clone size, D gene, J gene, V gene, CDR3 protein, CDR3 DNA. The D gene is left open where the match is weak. The size field is filled for only some rows; it gives once, few, many or a size class.

. . TRBJ2-1 TRBV28 CASRTRFSYNEQFF TGTGCCAGCAGAACGCGTTTCTCCTACAATGAGCAGTTCTTC
. TRBD1 TRBJ1-1 TRBV29-1 CSVGTAMNTEAFF TGCAGCGTCGGGACAGCCATGAACACTGAAGCTTTCTTT
few . TRBJ1-1 TRBV6-6 CASSLKEGATEAFF TGTGCCAGCAGTTTGAAGGAGGGAGCCACTGAAGCTTTCTTT
once . TRBJ1-1 TRBV6-1 CASSSHGGASTEAFF TGTGCCAGCAGTTCCCATGGTGGGGCGAGCACTGAAGCTTTCTTT
. TRBD1 TRBJ1-2 TRBV19 CASSTGGANYGYTF TGTGCCAGTAGTACAGGGGGCGCTAACTATGGCTACACCTTC
. TRBD2 TRBJ2-7 TRBV7-2 CASSRTSGSYEQYF TGTGCCAGCAGCCGGACTAGCGGGAGCTACGAGCAGTACTTC
few TRBD1 TRBJ2-7 TRBV6-6 CASSYSKGQSPGEQYF TGTGCCAGCAGTTACTCCAAGGGACAGTCCCCGGGAGAGCAGTACTTC
. TRBD1 TRBJ1-1 TRBV5-5 CASSSRTGRNTEAFF TGTGCCAGCAGCTCTCGGACAGGCAGGAACACTGAAGCTTTCTTT
. TRBD1 TRBJ1-1 TRBV7-9 CSSSPEQGARAEAFF TGTTCCAGCAGCCCAGAACAGGGGGCGAGGGCTGAAGCTTTCTTT
. . TRBJ1-1 TRBV7-2 CASRSISQGRGAHTEAFF TGTGCCAGCAGATCCATATCTCAAGGGCGGGGGGCCCACACTGAAGCTTTCTTT
. TRBD1 TRBJ1-3 TRBV30 CAWSNHRDRGNTIYF TGTGCCTGGAGTAACCACCGGGACAGGGGCAACACCATATATTTT
. . TRBJ2-3 TRBV5-6 CASSLAGGRDTQYF TGTGCCAGCAGCTTGGCTGGGGGCAGGGATACGCAGTATTTT
. TRBD2 TRBJ2-1 TRBV12-5 CASGLLITSGSVYNEQFF TGTGCTAGTGGTTTGCTCATCACTAGCGGGAGTGTCTACAATGAGCAGTTCTTC
once . TRBJ2-7 TRBV12-5 CASALNRAYEQYF TGTGCTAGTGCCCTGAACCGGGCCTACGAGCAGTACTTC
. TRBD2 TRBJ2-5 TRBV28 CASSLSVSGLETQYF TGTGCCAGCAGTTTATCTGTTAGCGGGCTAGAGACCCAGTACTTC
few TRBD2 TRBJ2-7 TRBV5-4 CASSSRTSGYEQYF TGTGCCAGCAGCTCGAGGACTAGCGGTTACGAGCAGTACTTC
. TRBD1 TRBJ2-5 TRBV9 CASSVFTGGQETQYF TGTGCCAGCAGCGTATTCACAGGGGGCCAAGAGACCCAGTACTTC
. TRBD2 TRBJ2-1 TRBV9 CASSARLAGGGSEQFF TGTGCCAGCAGCGCGAGACTAGCGGGAGGCGGAAGTGAGCAGTTCTTC
. TRBD1 TRBJ2-7 TRBV6-5 CASTPGQVIYEQYF TGTGCCAGCACGCCAGGACAGGTGATATACGAGCAGTACTTC
. . TRBJ2-6 TRBV9 CASSPTESGVGSGANVLTF TGTGCCAGCAGCCCTACCGAGTCAGGGGTAGGGTCTGGGGCCAACGTCCTGACTTTC
. . TRBJ1-4 TRBV9 CASSGGRTSSTNEKLFF TGTGCCAGCAGCGGTGGGAGGACGTCGTCAACTAATGAAAAACTGTTTTTT
. . TRBJ1-3 TRBV18 CASSIYRDSGNTIYF TGTGCCAGCTCAATCTACAGGGACTCTGGAAACACCATATATTTT
. TRBD1 TRBJ1-1 TRBV5-1 CASREGRGVPEAFF TGCGCCAGCAGAGAGGGCAGGGGGGTCCCTGAAGCTTTCTTT
. TRBD2 TRBJ2-7 TRBV7-9 CASSPTSGRSYEQYF TGTGCCAGCAGCCCGACTAGCGGGAGGTCTTACGAGCAGTACTTC
. TRBD1 TRBJ2-7 TRBV7-9 CASSLAIETGDPEEQYF TGTGCCAGCAGCTTAGCAATCGAGACAGGGGACCCAGAAGAGCAGTACTTC
. TRBD2 TRBJ2-7 TRBV19 CASSIRTSGSNGYEQYF TGTGCCAGTAGTATCAGGACTAGCGGGAGTAATGGCTACGAGCAGTACTTC
few TRBD1 TRBJ1-5 TRBV6-1 CASGDRGRNQPQHF TGTGCCAGCGGGGACAGGGGGCGCAATCAGCCCCAGCATTTT
. . TRBJ2-1 TRBV19 CASSPLATYYNEQFF TGTGCCAGTAGTCCTCTAGCGACATATTACAATGAGCAGTTCTTC
. . TRBJ1-1 TRBV11-2 CASSLDGARSNF TGTGCCAGCAGCTTAGATGGGGCCCGCTCCAACTTT
. . TRBJ2-1 TRBV7-9 CASSYSLQGHEQFF TGTGCCAGCAGCTACTCCCTACAGGGCCATGAGCAGTTCTTC
few TRBD2 TRBJ2-4 TRBV4-2 CASSQVSGRAFAKNIQYF TGTGCCAGCAGCCAAGTTAGCGGGAGGGCCTTTGCCAAAAACATTCAGTACTTC
. . TRBJ1-1 TRBV27 CASSLSPGVGTEAFF TGTGCCAGCAGTTTATCGCCCGGGGTGGGCACTGAAGCTTTCTTT
. . TRBJ1-5 TRBV6-5 CASSRRQVVNQPQHF TGTGCCAGCAGCAGAAGACAGGTCGTAAATCAGCCCCAGCATTTT
once TRBD1 TRBJ2-4 TRBV5-4 CASSPPTGFDIQYF TGTGCCAGCAGCCCGCCGACAGGGTTTGACATTCAGTACTTC
. TRBD1 TRBJ1-5 TRBV7-9 CASSLLGQGDQPQHF TGTGCCAGCAGCTTACTGGGACAGGGAGATCAGCCCCAGCATTTT
few TRBD2 TRBJ2-2 TRBV19 CASSPGLVAGELFF TGTGCCAGTAGTCCCGGACTAGTCGCCGGGGAGCTGTTTTTT
. . TRBJ1-4 TRBV6-1 CASRNEGAWDEKLFF TGTGCCAGCAGGAACGAGGGAGCGTGGGATGAAAAACTGTTTTTT
. TRBD1 TRBJ2-5 TRBV28 CASSFIQGKGETQYF TGTGCCAGCAGTTTCATACAGGGGAAGGGAGAGACCCAGTACTTC
. . TRBJ1-1 TRBV5-1 CASSLVGSRMNTEAFF TGCGCCAGCAGCTTGGTGGGCAGCCGCATGAACACTGAAGCTTTCTTT